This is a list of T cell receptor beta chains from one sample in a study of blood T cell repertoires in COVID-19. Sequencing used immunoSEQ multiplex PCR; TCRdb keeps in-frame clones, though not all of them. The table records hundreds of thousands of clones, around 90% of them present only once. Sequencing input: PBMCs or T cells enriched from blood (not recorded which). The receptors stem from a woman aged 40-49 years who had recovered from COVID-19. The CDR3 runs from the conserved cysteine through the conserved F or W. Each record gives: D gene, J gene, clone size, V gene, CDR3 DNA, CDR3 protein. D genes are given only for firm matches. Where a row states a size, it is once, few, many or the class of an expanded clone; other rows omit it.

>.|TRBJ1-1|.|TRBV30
TGTGCCTGGAGTGGGGGCTGGGGGCGGAACACTGAAGCTTTCTTT
CAWSGGWGRNTEAFF
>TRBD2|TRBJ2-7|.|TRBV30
TGTGCAATGGAGCTTCTAGCGGGAGGGCCTGAGAGCGAGCAGTACTTC
CAMELLAGGPESEQYF
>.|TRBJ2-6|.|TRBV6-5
TGTGCCAGCAGTTACTCGGGAGCTATGGGGGCCAACGTCCTGACTTTC
CASSYSGAMGANVLTF
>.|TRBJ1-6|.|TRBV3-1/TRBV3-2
TGTGCCAGCAATCTCGGACAGAGGGATTCACCCCTCCACTTT
CASNLGQRDSPLHF
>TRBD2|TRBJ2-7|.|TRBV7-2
TGTGCCAGCAGCCGCCCCCCGGGACTAGCGGGCTCCGAGCAGTACTTC
CASSRPPGLAGSEQYF
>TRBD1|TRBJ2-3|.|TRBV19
TGTGCCAGTAGCCTACAGGGGGCGGTTGATACGCAGTATTTT
CASSLQGAVDTQYF
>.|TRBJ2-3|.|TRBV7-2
TGTGCCAGCAGCGGAGGACCTTGGAATACGCAGTATTTT
CASSGGPWNTQYF
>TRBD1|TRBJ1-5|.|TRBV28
TGTGCCAGCAGAATTAGGGGACAGGGGAGTATCGTCAGCAATCAGCCCCAGCATTTT
CASRIRGQGSIVSNQPQHF
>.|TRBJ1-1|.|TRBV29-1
TGCAGCGCACTGACACCCGAAGCTTTCTTT
CSALTPEAFF
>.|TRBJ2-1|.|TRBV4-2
TGTGCCAGCAGCCAAGGATCCCTAGCAGAGGTTGGCGAGCAGTTCTTC
CASSQGSLAEVGEQFF
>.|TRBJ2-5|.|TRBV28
TGTGCCAGCAGTTTATCAGGCCCTGGGGAGACCCAGTACTTC
CASSLSGPGETQYF
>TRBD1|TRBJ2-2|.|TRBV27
TGTGCCAGCAGTTTATCACAGGGGGCGCGGACCGGGGAGCTGTTTTTT
CASSLSQGARTGELFF
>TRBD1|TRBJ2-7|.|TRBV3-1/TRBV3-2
TGTGCCAGCAGCCAAGTCACAGGGGCTTCCTACGAGCAGTACTTC
CASSQVTGASYEQYF
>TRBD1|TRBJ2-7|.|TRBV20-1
TGCAGTGCAAACAGGGGCAACGAGCAGTACTTC
CSANRGNEQYF
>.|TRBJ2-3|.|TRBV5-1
TGCGCCAGCAGCTTGGCCAGCGGATCAGATACGCAGTATTTT
CASSLASGSDTQYF
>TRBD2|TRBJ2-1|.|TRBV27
TGTGCCAGCAGTTTATGGCGGGGGGATCTGTTCTTC
CASSLWRGDLFF
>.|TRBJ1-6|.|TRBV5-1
TGCGCCAGCAGCTATGACACTGGTAATTCACCCCTCCACTTT
CASSYDTGNSPLHF
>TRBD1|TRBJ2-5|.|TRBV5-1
TGCGCCAGCAGCCCCGGACAGGGGGCGACAGGACAAGAGACCCAGTACTTC
CASSPGQGATGQETQYF
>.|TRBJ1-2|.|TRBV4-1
TGCGCCAGCAGCCAAGACCGAGGGCGTAATGGCTACACCTTC
CASSQDRGRNGYTF
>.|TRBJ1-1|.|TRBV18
TGTGCCAGCTCACCAGGACTAATCAACACTGAAGCTTTCTTT
CASSPGLINTEAFF
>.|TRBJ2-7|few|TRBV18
TGTGCCAGCTCACCCGGCGGTGGCGTAGCCTACGAGCAGTACTTC
CASSPGGGVAYEQYF
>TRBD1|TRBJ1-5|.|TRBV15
TGTGCCACCAGCAGGGACAGGGGGCTCGGTCAGCCCCAGCATTTT
CATSRDRGLGQPQHF
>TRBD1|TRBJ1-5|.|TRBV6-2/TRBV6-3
TGTGCCAGCAGTTACGCCGGGACAGCCAACAATCAGCCCCAGCATTTT
CASSYAGTANNQPQHF
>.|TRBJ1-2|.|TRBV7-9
TGTGCCAGCAGCAAACCCGGTAGACGGGATGGCTACACCTTC
CASSKPGRRDGYTF
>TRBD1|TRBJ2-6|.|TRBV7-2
TGTGCCAGCAGCTCGGGACAGGATCGCTCTGGGGCCAACGTCCTGACTTTC
CASSSGQDRSGANVLTF
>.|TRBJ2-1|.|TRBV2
TGTGCCAGCAGAAGGGGCGCTAGTTCGGTCAATGAGCAGTTCTTC
CASRRGASSVNEQFF
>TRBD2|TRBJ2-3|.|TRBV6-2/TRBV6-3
TGTGCCAGCAGTTACCCAACTAGCGGCCCTAGCACAGATACGCAGTATTTT
CASSYPTSGPSTDTQYF
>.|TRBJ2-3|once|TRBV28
TGTGCCAGCAGCCGGAGGAGTGGTTACACAGATACGCAGTATTTT
CASSRRSGYTDTQYF
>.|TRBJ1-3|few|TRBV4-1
TGCGCCAGCAGCCAAGCCCCGTGGCAGGCCGCTGGAAACACCATATATTTT
CASSQAPWQAAGNTIYF
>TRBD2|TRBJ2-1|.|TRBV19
TGTGCCAGCAAGACTAGCGGGAGGCACAATGAGCAGTTCTTC
CASKTSGRHNEQFF
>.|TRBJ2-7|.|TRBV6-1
TGTGCCAGCAGTGAGGGACACCGGTACGAGCAGTACTTC
CASSEGHRYEQYF
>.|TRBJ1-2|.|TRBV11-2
TGTGCCAGCAGCTCCCAAAGACTCTATGGCTACACCTTC
CASSSQRLYGYTF
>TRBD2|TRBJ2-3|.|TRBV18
TGTGCCAGCTCGCTTCGACTAGCGGGCACAGATACGCAGTATTTT
CASSLRLAGTDTQYF
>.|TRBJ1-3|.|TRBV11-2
TGTGCCAGCAGCTTCGGGAGCTCTGGAAACACCATATATTTT
CASSFGSSGNTIYF
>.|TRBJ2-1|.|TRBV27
TGTGCCAGCAGTAGAGCGGGCAATGAGCAGTTCTTC
CASSRAGNEQFF
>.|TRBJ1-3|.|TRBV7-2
TGTGCCAGCAGCTTAGCCCCACGGGGGGTCTCCTCTGGAAACACCATATATTTT
CASSLAPRGVSSGNTIYF
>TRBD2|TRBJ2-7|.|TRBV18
TGTGCCAGCTCACCGGGGATGACTAGCGGGAGGGAAAAGCAGTACTTC
CASSPGMTSGREKQYF